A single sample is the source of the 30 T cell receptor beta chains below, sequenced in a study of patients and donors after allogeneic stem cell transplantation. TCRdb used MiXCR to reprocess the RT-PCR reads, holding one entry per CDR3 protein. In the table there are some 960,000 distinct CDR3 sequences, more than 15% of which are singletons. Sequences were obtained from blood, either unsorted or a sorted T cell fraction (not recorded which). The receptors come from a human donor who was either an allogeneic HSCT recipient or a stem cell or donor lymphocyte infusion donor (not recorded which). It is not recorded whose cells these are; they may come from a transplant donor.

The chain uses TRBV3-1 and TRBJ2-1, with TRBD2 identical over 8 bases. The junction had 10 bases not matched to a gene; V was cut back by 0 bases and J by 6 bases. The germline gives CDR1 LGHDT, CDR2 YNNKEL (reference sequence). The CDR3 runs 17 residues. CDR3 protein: CASSQDSTGRAGNEQFF. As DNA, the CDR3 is TGTGCCAGCAGCCAAGATAGTACCGGGAGGGCCGGCAATGAGCAGTTCTTC.

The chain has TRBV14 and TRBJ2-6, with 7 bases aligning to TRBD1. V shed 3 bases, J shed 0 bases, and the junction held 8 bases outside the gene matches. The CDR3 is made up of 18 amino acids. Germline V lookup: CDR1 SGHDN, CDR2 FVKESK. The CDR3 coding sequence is TGTGCCAGCAGCCAGCCGACAGGGCCTAGCTCTGGGGCCAACGTCCTGACTTTC. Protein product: CASSQPTGPSSGANVLTF.

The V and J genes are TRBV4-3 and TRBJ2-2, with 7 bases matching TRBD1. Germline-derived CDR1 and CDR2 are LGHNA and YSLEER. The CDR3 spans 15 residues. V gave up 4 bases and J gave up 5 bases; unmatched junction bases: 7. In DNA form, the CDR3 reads TGCGCCAGCAGCCTAATTAAACAGGGGACCGGGGAGCTGTTTTTT. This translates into CASSLIKQGTGELFF.

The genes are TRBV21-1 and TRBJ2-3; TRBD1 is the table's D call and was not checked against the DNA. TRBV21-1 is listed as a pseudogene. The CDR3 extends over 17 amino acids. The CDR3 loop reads CASSKLNRAGSTDTQYF. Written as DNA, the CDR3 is TGTGCCAGCAGCAAGTTAAACAGGGCCGGCAGCACAGATACGCAGTATTTT.

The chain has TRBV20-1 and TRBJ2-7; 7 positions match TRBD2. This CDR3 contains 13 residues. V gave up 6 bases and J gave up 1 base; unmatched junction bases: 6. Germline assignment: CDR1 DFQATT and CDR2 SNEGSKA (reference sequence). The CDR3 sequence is CSAYGEGSYEQYF. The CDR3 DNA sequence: TGCAGTGCCTATGGGGAGGGTTCCTACGAGCAGTACTTC.

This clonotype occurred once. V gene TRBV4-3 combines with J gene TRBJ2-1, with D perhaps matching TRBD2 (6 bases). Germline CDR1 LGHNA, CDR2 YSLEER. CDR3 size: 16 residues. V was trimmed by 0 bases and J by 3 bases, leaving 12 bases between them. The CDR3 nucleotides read TGCGCCAGCAGCCAAGATTTCCGGGAGAACTACAATGAGCAGTTCTTC. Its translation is CASSQDFRENYNEQFF.

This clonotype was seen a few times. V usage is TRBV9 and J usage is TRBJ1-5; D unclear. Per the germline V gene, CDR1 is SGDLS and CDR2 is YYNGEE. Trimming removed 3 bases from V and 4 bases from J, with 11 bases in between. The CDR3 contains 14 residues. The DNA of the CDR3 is TGTGCCAGCAGCGGGACGGCCCAGAATCAGCCCCAGCATTTT. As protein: CASSGTAQNQPQHF.

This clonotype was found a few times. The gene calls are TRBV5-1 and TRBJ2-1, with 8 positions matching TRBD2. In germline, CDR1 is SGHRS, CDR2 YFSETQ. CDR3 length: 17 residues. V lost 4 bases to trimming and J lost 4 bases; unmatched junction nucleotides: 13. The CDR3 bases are TGCGCCAGCAGCACCGGGAGGGGGGTGGACCTGTACAATGAGCAGTTCTTC. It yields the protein CASSTGRGVDLYNEQFF.

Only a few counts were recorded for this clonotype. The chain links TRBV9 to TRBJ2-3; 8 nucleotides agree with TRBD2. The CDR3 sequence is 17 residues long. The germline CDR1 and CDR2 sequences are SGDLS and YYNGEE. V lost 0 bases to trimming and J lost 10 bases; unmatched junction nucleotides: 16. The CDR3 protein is CASSVGASGSYGHSQYF. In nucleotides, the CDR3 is TGTGCCAGCAGCGTAGGGGCGAGCGGGAGTTATGGTCATTCGCAGTATTTT. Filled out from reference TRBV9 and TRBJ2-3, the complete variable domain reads DSGVTQTPKHLITATGQRVTLRCSPRSGDLSVYWYQQSLDQGLQFLIQYYNGEERAKGNILERFSAQQFPDLHSELNLSSLELGDSALYFCASSVGASGSYGHSQYFGPGTRLTVL.

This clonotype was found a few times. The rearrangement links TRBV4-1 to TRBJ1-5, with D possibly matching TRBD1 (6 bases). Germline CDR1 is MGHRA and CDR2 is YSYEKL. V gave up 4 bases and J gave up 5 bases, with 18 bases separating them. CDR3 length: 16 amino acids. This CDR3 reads CASSLREGGPYQPQHF. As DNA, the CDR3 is TGCGCCAGCAGCCTTCGAGAAGGGGGTCCCTATCAGCCCCAGCATTTT.

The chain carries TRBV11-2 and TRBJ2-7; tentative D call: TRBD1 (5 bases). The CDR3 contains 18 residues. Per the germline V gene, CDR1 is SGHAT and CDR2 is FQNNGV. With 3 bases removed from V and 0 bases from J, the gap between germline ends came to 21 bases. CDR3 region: CASSFPTEVTVSSYEQYF. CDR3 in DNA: TGTGCCAGCAGCTTCCCCACCGAGGTGACAGTCTCCTCCTACGAGCAGTACTTC. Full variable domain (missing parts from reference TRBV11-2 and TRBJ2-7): EAGVAQSPRYKIIEKRQSVAFWCNPISGHATLYWYQQILGQGPKLLIQFQNNGVVDDSQLPKDRFSAERLKGVDSTLKIQPAKLEDSAVYLCASSFPTEVTVSSYEQYFGPGTRLTVT.

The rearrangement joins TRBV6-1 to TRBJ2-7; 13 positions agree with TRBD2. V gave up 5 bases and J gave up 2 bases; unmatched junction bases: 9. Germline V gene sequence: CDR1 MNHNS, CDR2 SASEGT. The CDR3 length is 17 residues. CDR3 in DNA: TGTGCCAGCAGTAAAACGGGACTAGCGGGATGGGCCTACGAGCAGTACTTC. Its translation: CASSKTGLAGWAYEQYF.

The CDR3 loop reads CASSRRGVDQQYF. The CDR3 coding sequence is TGTGCCAGCAGTCGGCGGGGGGTGGATCAGCAGTACTTC. The chain is built from TRBV7-9 and TRBJ2-7; TRBD2 matches at 8 bases. This CDR3 has 13 residues. The J segment lost 8 bases and the V segment lost 6 bases, leaving 9 bases of the junction unmatched. Germline values: CDR1 SEHNR, CDR2 FQNEAQ (reference sequence).

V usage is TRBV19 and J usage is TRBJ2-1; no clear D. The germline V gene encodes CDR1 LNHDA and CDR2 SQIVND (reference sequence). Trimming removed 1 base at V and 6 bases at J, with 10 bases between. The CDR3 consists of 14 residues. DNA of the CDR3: TGTGCCAGTAGTATAGGACACCCCTCCAATGAGCAGTTCTTC. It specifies CASSIGHPSNEQFF.

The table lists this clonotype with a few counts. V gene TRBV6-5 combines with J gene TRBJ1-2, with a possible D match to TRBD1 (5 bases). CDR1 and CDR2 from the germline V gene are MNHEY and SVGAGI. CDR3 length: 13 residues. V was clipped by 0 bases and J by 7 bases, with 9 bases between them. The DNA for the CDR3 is TGTGCCAGCAGTTACTCCGGGGGGGTTGGCTACACCTTC. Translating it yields CASSYSGGVGYTF.

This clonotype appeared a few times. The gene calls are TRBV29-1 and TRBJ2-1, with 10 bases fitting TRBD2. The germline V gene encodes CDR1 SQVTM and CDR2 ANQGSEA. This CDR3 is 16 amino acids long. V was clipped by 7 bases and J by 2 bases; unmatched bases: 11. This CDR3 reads CSAVPLAGAAYNEQFF. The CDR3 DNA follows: TGCAGCGCCGTCCCCCTAGCGGGAGCGGCCTACAATGAGCAGTTCTTC.

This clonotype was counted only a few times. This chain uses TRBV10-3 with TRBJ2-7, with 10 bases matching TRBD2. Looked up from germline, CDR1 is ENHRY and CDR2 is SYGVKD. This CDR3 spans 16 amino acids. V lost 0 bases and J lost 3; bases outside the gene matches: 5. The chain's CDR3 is CAISESDTSGVYEQYF. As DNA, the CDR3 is TGTGCCATCAGTGAGTCTGATACTAGCGGGGTCTACGAGCAGTACTTC.

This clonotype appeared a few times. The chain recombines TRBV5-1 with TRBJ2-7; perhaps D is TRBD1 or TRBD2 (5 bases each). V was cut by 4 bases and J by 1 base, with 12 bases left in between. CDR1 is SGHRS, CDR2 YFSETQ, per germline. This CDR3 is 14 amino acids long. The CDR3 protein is CASSTGPPSYEQYF. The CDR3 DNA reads TGCGCCAGCAGCACGGGACCGCCATCCTACGAGCAGTACTTC.

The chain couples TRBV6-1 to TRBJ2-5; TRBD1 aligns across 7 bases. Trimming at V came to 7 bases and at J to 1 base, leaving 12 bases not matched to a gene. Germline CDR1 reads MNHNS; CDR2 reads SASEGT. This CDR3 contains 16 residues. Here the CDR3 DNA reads TGTGCCAGCAAGAGACAGGGTGGGGGACCCCAAGAGACCCAGTACTTC. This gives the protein CASKRQGGGPQETQYF.

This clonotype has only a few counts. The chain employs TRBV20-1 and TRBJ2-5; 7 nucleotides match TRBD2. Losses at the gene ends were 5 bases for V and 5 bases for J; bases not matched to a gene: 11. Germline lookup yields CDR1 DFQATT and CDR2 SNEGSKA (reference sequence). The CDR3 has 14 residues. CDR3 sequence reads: CSAPHPGEGETQYF. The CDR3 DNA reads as TGCAGTGCTCCTCACCCGGGGGAGGGGGAGACCCAGTACTTC.

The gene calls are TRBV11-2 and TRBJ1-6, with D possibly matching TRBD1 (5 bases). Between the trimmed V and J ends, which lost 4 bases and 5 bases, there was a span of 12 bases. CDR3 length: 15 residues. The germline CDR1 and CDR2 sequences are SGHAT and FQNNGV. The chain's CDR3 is CASSSGGGHNSPLHF. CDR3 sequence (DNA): TGTGCCAGCAGCTCGGGTGGGGGTCATAATTCACCCCTCCACTTT.

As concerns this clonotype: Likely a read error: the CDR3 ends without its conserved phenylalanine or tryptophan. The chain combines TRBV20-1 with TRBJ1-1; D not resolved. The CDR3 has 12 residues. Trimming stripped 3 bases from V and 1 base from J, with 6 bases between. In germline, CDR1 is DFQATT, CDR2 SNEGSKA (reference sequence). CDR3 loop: CSARKPNTEAFL. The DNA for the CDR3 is TGCAGTGCTAGGAAGCCGAACACTGAAGCTTTCCTT.

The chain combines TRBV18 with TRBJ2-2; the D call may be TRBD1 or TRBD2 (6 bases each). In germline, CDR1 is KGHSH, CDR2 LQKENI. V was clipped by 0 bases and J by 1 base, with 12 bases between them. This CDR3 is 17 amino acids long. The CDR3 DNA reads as TGTGCCAGCTCACCACCCGGGGGCGGGGTGAACACCGGGGAGCTGTTTTTT. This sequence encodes CASSPPGGGVNTGELFF.

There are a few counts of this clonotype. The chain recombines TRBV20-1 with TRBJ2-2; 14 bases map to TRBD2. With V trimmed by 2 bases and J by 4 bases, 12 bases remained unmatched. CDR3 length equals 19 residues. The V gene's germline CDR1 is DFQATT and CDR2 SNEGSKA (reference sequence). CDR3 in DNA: TGCAGTGCTAGACGCCCGGGACTAGCGGGGGCCCGGGGCACCGGGGAGCTGTTTTTT. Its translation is CSARRPGLAGARGTGELFF.

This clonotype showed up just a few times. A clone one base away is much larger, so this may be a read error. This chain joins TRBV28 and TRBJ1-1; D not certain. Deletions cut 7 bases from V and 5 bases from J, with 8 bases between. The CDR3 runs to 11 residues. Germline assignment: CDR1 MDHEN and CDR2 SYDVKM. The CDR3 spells CASTFRTEAFF. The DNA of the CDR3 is TGTGCCAGCACTTTTAGGACTGAAGCTTTCTTT.

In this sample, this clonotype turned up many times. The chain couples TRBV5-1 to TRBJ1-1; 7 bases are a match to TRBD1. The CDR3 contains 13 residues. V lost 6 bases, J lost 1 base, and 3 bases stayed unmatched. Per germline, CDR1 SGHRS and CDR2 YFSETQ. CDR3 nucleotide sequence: TGCGCCAGCACCCGGGACAGGAACACTGAAGCTTTCTTT. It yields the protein CASTRDRNTEAFF.

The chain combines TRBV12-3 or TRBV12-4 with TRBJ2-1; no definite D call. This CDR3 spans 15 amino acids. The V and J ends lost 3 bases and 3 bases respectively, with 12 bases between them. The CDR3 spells CASSLFVGLYNEQFF. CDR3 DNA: TGTGCCAGCAGTTTGTTTGTCGGGCTCTACAATGAGCAGTTCTTC.

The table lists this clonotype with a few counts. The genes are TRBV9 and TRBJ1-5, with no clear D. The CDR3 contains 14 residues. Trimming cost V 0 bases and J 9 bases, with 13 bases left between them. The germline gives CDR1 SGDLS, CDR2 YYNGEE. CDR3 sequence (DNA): TGTGCCAGCAGCGTAGGGGAACCCCCAGGGCCCCAGCATTTT. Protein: CASSVGEPPGPQHF.

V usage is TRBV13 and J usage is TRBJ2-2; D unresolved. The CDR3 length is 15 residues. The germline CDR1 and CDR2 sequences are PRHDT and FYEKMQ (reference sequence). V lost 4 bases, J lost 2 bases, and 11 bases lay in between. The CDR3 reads CASSSSEVNTGELFF. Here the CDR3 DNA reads TGTGCCAGCAGCTCCTCAGAGGTAAACACCGGGGAGCTGTTTTTT. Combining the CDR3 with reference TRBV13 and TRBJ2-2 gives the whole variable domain AAGVIQSPRHLIKEKRETATLKCYPIPRHDTVYWYQQGPGQDPQFLISFYEKMQSDKGSIPDRFSAQQFSDYHSELNMSSLELGDSALYFCASSSSEVNTGELFFGEGSRLTVL.

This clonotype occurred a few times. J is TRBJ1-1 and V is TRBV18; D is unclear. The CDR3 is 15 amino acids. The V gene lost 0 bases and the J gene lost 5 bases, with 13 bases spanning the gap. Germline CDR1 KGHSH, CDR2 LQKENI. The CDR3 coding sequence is TGTGCCAGCTCACCACCAAACAAGGGTCAGACTGAAGCTTTCTTT. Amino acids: CASSPPNKGQTEAFF.